This T cell receptor (beta chain) came from a study of T cells after yellow fever vaccination. Universal primer sites and UMIs were introduced during 5'RACE template-switching synthesis of TCR cDNA. TCRdb called the 5' RACE reads again in MiXCR, with one record for every CDR3 protein. The sample holds about 350,000 distinct CDR3 sequences, roughly 7.5% seen once. Broader study findings: A faster peak, day 5 versus 15, was reached by the weaker secondary response.

This clonotype was counted only a few times. Its antigen is currently unknown. Looked up from germline, CDR1 is SGHTA and CDR2 is FQGNSA. Trimming stripped 5 bases from V and 2 bases from J, with 7 bases between. This CDR3 has 14 amino acids. This specimen consisted of PBMCs, obtained approximately 47 days after the first yellow fever vaccination. V is TRBV7-2 and J is TRBJ2-6; D call uncertain. The sequence was collected from a man in his late teens or twenties who received the YFV17D yellow fever vaccine. The CDR3 coding sequence is TGTGCCAGCAGCCGGTCAGCTGGGGCCAACGTCCTGACTTTC. Translation: CASSRSAGANVLTF.